These 11 T cell receptor beta chains were all obtained from the same sample, sequenced in a study of blood T cell repertoires in COVID-19. Data came from immunoSEQ multiplex PCR; TCRdb stores just in-frame clones and leaves some out. The sample lists about 73,000 clones, around four fifths occurring once. The sample consisted of peripheral blood. These receptor sequences come from a man older than 75 with active or convalescent COVID-19.

The chain joins TRBV6-5 to TRBJ1-3, with D maybe TRBD1 (6 bases). The CDR3 loop spans 15 amino acids. With 6 bases removed from V and 0 bases from J, the gap between germline ends came to 12 bases. CDR1 MNHEY and CDR2 SVGAGI come from the germline V gene. CDR3 residues: CASSLDRNSGNTIYF. CDR3 DNA sequence: TGTGCCAGCAGCCTCGACAGGAACTCTGGAAACACCATATATTTT.

For the CDR3, the DNA is TGTGCCAGCAGCTTAACAGTTGGAGGGGGCGGCAGTTATGGCTACACCTTC. It is translated as CASSLTVGGGGSYGYTF. The chain combines TRBV11-3 with TRBJ1-2; 7 bases fit TRBD1. The junction had 14 bases not matched to a gene; V was cut back by 2 bases and J by 5 bases. Germline assignment: CDR1 SGHNT and CDR2 YENEEA. CDR3 length equals 17 residues.

CDR3 amino acids: CATHGEASEKLFF. CDR3 DNA: TGTGCCACCCACGGCGAGGCGAGTGAAAAACTGTTTTTT. This chain uses TRBV6-5 with TRBJ1-4; D gene ambiguous. V dropped 10 bases and J dropped 7 bases, with 16 bases sitting between them. The CDR3 is 13 residues long. Germline V CDR1 and CDR2: MNHEY, SVGAGI.

This chain uses TRBV30 with TRBJ2-7; 9 positions match TRBD2. This CDR3 comprises 14 residues. The junction had 2 bases not matched to a gene; V was cut back by 0 bases and J by 2 bases. Looked up from germline, CDR1 is GTSNPN and CDR2 is SVGIG (reference sequence). The CDR3 is CAWSVASGTYEQYF. In DNA form, the CDR3 reads TGTGCCTGGAGTGTGGCTAGCGGGACCTACGAGCAGTACTTC. The whole variable domain, remainder taken from reference TRBV30 and TRBJ2-7, is SQTIHQWPATLVQPVGSPLSLECTVEGTSNPNLYWYRQAAGRGLQLLFYSVGIGQISSEVPQNLSASRPQDRQFILSSKKLLLSDSGFYLCAWSVASGTYEQYFGPGTRLTVT.

This clone was detected once. The chain links TRBV2 to TRBJ1-4, with TRBD1 matching 8 bases. CDR3 length: 19 amino acids. The germline CDR1 and CDR2 sequences are SNHLY and FYNNEI. The junction had 14 bases not matched to a gene; V was cut back by 3 bases and J by 2 bases. The CDR3 sequence: CASSDVGQGNALTNEKLFF. CDR3 DNA sequence: TGTGCCAGCAGTGATGTCGGACAGGGAAATGCTCTGACTAATGAAAAACTGTTTTTT. Filled out from reference TRBV2 and TRBJ1-4, the complete variable domain reads EPEVTQTPSHQVTQMGQEVILRCVPISNHLYFYWYRQILGQKVEFLVSFYNNEISEKSEIFDDQFSVERPDGSNFTLKIRSTKLEDSAMYFCASSDVGQGNALTNEKLFFGSGTQLSVL.

V and J are TRBV4-3 and TRBJ1-1; D is unclear. V was shortened by 0 bases and J by 0 bases, with 11 bases between the two germline ends. The CDR3 runs to 16 residues. Germline CDR1 is LGHNA and CDR2 is YSLEER. This CDR3 is CASSQDFGGMNTEAFF. The CDR3 nucleotides are TGCGCCAGCAGCCAAGATTTCGGCGGGATGAACACTGAAGCTTTCTTT.

The chain couples TRBV2 to TRBJ2-7; TRBD1 matches at 9 bases. Germline loops: CDR1 SNHLY, CDR2 FYNNEI. CDR3 length: 14 residues. V shed 6 bases, J shed 5 bases, and the junction held 8 bases outside the gene matches. The CDR3 loop is CASRPGQGGHEQYF. The CDR3 DNA reads as TGTGCCAGCAGGCCGGGACAGGGCGGCCACGAGCAGTACTTC.

The rearrangement joins TRBV3-1 (or the pseudogene TRBV3-2) to TRBJ1-6; D may be TRBD1 (5 bases). CDR1 is LGHDT and CDR2 is YNNKEL in the germline V gene (reference sequence). The CDR3 extends over 15 amino acids. Trimming removed 6 bases at V and 9 bases at J, with 18 bases between. CDR3 DNA: TGTGCCAGCAGTCAGGGCCAGGGAGGTGGTTCACCCCTCCACTTT. Its translation is CASSQGQGGGSPLHF.

This clone was seen only a few times. The chain employs TRBV6-5 and TRBJ1-2, with 7 bases aligning to TRBD1. Losses at the gene ends were 8 bases for V and 7 bases for J; bases not matched to a gene: 10. The CDR3 is made up of 13 amino acids. Germline assignment: CDR1 MNHEY and CDR2 SVGAGI. This CDR3 is CASRTGLISGYTF. CDR3 nucleotides: TGTGCCAGCCGGACAGGCTTGATCTCTGGCTACACCTTC.

This chain joins TRBV5-1 and TRBJ2-5; perhaps TRBD1 as D (5 bases). Trimming left V 10 bases short and J 1 base short, with 14 bases between. In germline, CDR1 is SGHRS, CDR2 YFSETQ. This CDR3 region has 13 residues. The CDR3: CASASGIQETQYF. DNA of the CDR3: TGCGCCTCAGCTTCAGGGATCCAAGAGACCCAGTACTTC.

CDR3 amino acids: CASSYSIQGRGFEQYF. The CDR3 DNA reads as TGTGCCAGCAGTTACTCGATCCAGGGGCGCGGTTTCGAGCAGTACTTC. The chain is built from TRBV6-5 and TRBJ2-7; maybe TRBD1 (6 bases). V gave up 0 bases and J gave up 6 bases, with 18 bases separating them. The CDR3 sequence is 16 residues long. The germline gives CDR1 MNHEY, CDR2 SVGAGI.